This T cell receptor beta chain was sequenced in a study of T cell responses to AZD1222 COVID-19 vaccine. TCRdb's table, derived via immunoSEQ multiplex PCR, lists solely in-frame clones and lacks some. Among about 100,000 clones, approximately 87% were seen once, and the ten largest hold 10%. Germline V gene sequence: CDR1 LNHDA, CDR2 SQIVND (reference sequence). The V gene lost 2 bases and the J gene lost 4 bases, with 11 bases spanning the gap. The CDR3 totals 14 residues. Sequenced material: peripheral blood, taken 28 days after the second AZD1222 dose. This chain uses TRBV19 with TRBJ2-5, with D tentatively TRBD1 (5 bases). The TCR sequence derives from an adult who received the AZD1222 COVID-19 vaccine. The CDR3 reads CASSIWAGSETQYF. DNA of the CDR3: TGTGCCAGTAGTATATGGGCAGGGTCAGAGACCCAGTACTTC.